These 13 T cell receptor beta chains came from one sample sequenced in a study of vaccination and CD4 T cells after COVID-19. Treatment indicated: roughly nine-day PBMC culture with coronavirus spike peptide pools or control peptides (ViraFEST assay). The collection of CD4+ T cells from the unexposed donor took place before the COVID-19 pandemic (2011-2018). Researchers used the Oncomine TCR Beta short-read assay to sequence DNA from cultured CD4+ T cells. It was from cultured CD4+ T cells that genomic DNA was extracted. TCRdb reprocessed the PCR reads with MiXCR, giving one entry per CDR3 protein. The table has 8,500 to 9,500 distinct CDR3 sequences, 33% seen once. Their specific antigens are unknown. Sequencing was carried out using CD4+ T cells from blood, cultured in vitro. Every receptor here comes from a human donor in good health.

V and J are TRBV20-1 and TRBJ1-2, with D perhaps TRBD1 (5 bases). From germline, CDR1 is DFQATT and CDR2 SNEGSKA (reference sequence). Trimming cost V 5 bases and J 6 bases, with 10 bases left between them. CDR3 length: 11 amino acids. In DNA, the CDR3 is TGCAGTGCTCCGGGACGGGATGGCTACACCTTC. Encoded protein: CSAPGRDGYTF.

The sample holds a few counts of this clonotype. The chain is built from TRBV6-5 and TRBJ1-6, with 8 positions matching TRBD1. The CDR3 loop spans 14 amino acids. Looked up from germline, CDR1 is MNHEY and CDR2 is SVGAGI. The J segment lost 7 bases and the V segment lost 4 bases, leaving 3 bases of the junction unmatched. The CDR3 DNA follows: TGTGCCAGCAGTTCGACAGGGGTGAATTCACCCCTCCACTTT. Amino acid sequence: CASSSTGVNSPLHF.

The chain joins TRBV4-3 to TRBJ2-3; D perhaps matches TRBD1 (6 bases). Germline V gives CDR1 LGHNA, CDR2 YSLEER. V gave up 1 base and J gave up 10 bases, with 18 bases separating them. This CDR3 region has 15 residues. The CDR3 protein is CASSQGAGEGDAQYF. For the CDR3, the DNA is TGCGCCAGCAGCCAAGGGGCAGGAGAGGGGGATGCGCAGTATTTT.

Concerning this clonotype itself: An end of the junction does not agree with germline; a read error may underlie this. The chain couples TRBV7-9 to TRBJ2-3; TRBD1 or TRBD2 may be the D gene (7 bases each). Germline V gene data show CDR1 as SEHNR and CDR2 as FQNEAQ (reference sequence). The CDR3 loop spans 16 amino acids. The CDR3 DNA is TGTGCCAGCGGCTTAGAGATCCCAGGGGGGGCAGATACGCAGTATTTT. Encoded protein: CASGLEIPGGADTQYF.

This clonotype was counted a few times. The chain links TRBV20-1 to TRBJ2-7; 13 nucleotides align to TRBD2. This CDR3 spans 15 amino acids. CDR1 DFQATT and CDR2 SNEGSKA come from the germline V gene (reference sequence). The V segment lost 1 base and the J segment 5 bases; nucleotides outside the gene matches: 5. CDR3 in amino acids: CSARGTSGSLNEQYF. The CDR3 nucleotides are TGCAGTGCTAGAGGGACTAGCGGGAGTCTCAACGAGCAGTACTTC.

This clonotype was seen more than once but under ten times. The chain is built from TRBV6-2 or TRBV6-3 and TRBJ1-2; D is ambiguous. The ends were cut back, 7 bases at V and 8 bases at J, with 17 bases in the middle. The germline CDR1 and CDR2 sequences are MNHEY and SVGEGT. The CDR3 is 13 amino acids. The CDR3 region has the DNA TGTGCCAGCATTCCGCGGGGAGGTGGCGGCTACACCTTC. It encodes CASIPRGGGGYTF.

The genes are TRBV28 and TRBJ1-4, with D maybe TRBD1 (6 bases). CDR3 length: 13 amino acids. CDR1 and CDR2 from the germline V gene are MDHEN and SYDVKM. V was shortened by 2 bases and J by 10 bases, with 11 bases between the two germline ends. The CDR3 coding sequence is TGTGCCAGCAGTTTAGAGGACAGCCGAAAACTGTTTTTT. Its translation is CASSLEDSRKLFF.

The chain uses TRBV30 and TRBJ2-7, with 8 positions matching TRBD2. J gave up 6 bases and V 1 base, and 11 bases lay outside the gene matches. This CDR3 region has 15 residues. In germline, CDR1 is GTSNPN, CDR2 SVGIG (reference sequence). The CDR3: CAWSGREGPGGEQYF. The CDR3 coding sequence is TGTGCCTGGAGTGGCCGGGAGGGTCCTGGGGGCGAGCAGTACTTC.

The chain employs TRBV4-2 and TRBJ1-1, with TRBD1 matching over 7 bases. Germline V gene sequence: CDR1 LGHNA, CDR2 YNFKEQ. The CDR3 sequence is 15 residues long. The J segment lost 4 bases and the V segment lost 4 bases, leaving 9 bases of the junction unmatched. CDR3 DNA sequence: TGTGCCAGCAGCCGTCGACAGGGCGAGGGCACTGAAGCTTTCTTT. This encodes CASSRRQGEGTEAFF.

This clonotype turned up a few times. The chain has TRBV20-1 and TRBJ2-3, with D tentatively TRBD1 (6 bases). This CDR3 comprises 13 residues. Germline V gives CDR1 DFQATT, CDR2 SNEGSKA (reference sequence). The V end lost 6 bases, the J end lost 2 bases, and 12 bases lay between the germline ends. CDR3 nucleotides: TGCAGTGCCGAAGGGGGTGCCACAGATACGCAGTATTTT. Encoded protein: CSAEGGATDTQYF.

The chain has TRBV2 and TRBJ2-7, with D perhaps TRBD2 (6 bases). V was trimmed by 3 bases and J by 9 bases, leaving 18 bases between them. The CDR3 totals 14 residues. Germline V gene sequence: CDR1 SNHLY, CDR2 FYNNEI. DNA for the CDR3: TGTGCCAGCAGTGATGTAATAGCGGATGGTGGGCAGTACTTC. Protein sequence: CASSDVIADGGQYF.

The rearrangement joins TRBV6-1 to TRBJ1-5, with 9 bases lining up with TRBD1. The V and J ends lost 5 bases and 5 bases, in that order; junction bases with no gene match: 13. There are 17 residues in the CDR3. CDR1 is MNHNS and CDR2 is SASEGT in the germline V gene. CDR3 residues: CASSPQSYDRGYQPQHF. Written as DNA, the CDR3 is TGTGCCAGCAGTCCCCAATCATACGACAGGGGGTATCAGCCCCAGCATTTT.

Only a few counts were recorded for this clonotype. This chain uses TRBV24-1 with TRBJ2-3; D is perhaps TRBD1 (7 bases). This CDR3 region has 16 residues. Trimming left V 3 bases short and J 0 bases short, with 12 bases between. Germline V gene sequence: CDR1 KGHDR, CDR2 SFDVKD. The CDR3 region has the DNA TGTGCCACCAGTGATAATGCGGGACAGAGCACAGATACGCAGTATTTT. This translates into CATSDNAGQSTDTQYF.